Reported below is one T cell receptor beta chain. Only in-frame clones appear in the TCRdb table, and some are missing; sequencing was by immunoSEQ multiplex PCR. The data contain 120,000 to 150,000 clones, approximately 92% of them singletons. The data stem from a study of control samples from healthy donors and cancer patients. After removal of 3 bases from V and 0 bases from J, the junction contained 2 bases not matched to a gene. The germline V gene has CDR1 LNHDA and CDR2 SQIVND (reference sequence). The CDR3 runs to 14 residues. The receptor's source is a man aged 25 to 40 in good health. V and J are TRBV19 and TRBJ2-7; the match to TRBD1 covers 7 bases. The sequenced sample consisted of blood. The CDR3 DNA reads TGTGCCAGTAGTATGACAGGGATCTCCTACGAGCAGTACTTC. Translating it yields CASSMTGISYEQYF.